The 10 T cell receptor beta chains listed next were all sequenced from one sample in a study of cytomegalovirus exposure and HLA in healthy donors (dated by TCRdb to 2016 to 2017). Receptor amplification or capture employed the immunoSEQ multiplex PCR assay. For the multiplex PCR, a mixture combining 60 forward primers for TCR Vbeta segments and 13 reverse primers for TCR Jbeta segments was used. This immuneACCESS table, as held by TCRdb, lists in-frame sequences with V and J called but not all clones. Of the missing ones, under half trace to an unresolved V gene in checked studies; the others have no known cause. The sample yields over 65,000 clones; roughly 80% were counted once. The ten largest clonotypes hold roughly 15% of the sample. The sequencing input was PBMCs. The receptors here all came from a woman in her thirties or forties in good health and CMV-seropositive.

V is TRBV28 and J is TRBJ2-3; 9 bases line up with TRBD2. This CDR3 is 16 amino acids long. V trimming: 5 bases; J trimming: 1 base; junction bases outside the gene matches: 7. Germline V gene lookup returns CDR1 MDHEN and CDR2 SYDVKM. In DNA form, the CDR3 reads TGTGCCAGCAGTATAGCGACTAGCGGTGGCACAGATACGCAGTATTTT. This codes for CASSIATSGGTDTQYF.

CDR3: CASSISPEAFF. The CDR3, as DNA: TGTGCCAGCAGTATTAGCCCGGAAGCTTTCTTT. This chain joins TRBV28 and TRBJ1-1, with D unresolved. Germline lookup yields CDR1 MDHEN and CDR2 SYDVKM. The CDR3 spans 11 residues. The V and J ends lost 5 bases and 8 bases respectively, with 9 bases between them.

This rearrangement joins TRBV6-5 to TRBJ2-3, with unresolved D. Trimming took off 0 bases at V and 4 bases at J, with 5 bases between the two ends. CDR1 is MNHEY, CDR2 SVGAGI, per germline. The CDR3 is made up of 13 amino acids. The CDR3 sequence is CASSYSPADTQYF. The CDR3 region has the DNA TGTGCCAGCAGTTACTCTCCCGCAGATACGCAGTATTTT.

DNA of the CDR3: TGCAGCGTTGAAGTCCTAGGACAGGGGCGATATTATGGCTACACCTTC. Protein sequence: CSVEVLGQGRYYGYTF. The rearrangement uses TRBV29-1 and TRBJ1-2; 9 bases are shared with TRBD1. Germline assignment: CDR1 SQVTM and CDR2 ANQGSEA. V lost 1 base and J lost 5; bases outside the gene matches: 11. CDR3 size: 16 residues.

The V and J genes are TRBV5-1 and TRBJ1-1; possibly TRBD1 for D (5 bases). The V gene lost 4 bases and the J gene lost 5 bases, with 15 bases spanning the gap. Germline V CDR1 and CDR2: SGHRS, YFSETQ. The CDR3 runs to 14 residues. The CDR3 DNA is TGCGCCAGCAGCCCCAGGGTTGAGGATACTGAAGCTTTCTTT. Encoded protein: CASSPRVEDTEAFF.

CDR3 sequence reads: CASSLRGDQPQHF. CDR3 sequence (DNA): TGTGCCAGCAGCCTCCGCGGGGATCAGCCCCAGCATTTT. The chain uses TRBV7-2 and TRBJ1-5; D remains unclear. The germline V gene has CDR1 SGHTA and CDR2 FQGNSA. CDR3 length equals 13 residues. Trimming pared 5 bases from V and 5 bases from J, leaving 10 bases between. The complete variable domain, with remaining parts taken from reference TRBV7-2 and TRBJ1-5, reads GAGVSQSPSNKVTEKGKDVELRCDPISGHTALYWYRQSLGQGLEFLIYFQGNSAPDKSGLPSDRFSAERTGGSVSTLTIQRTQQEDSAVYLCASSLRGDQPQHFGDGTRLSIL.

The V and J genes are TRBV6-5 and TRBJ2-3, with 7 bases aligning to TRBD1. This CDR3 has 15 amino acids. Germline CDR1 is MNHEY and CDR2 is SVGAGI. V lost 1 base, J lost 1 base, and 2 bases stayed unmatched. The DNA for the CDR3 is TGTGCCAGCAGTTACTTCCAGGGGGGCACAGATACGCAGTATTTT. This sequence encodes CASSYFQGGTDTQYF.

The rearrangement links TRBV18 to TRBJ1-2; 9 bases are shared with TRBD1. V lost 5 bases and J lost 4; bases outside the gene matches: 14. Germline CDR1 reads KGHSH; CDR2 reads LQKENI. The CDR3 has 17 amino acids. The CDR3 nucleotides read TGTGCCAGCTCAGCTCCGGGACAGGGAATGGGGTCCTATGGCTACACCTTC. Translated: CASSAPGQGMGSYGYTF. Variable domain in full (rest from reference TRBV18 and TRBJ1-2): NAGVMQNPRHLVRRRGQEARLRCSPMKGHSHVYWYRQLPEEGLKFMVYLQKENIIDESGMPKERFSAEFPKEGPSILRIQQVVRGDSAAYFCASSAPGQGMGSYGYTFGSGTRLTVV.

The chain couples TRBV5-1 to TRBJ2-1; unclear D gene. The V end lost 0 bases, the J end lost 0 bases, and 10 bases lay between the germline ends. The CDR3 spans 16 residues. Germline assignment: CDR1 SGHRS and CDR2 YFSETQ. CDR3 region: CASSLVASSSYNEQFF. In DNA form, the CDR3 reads TGCGCCAGCAGCTTGGTGGCTTCCAGCTCCTACAATGAGCAGTTCTTC.

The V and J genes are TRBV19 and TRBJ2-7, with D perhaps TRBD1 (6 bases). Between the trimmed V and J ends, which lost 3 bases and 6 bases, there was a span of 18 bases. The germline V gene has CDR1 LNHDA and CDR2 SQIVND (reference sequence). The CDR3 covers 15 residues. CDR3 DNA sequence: TGTGCCAGTAGTATCGCGCAGGGGACCGTGGGCGAGCAGTACTTC. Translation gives CASSIAQGTVGEQYF.